This T cell receptor (beta chain) comes out of a study of CD8+ T cells in alopecia areata. Study details: The study gave treated patients oral tofacitinib at 5 to 10 mg twice daily. Whole-study findings and limits: There were many expanded lesional clones persisting in scalp and blood during tofacitinib. Greater clonality was observed in lesional scalp samples, especially alopecia totalis/universalis, versus normal scalp.

The sample's treatment: oral pan-JAK inhibitor, 5-10 mg twice daily. Alopecia areata patients provided lesional scalp punch biopsies and peripheral blood, both collected for the study. cDNA reverse transcribed from extracted RNA served as the sequencing template. Generated by immunoSEQ multiplex PCR, the TCRdb table keeps only in-frame clones and is missing some. The sample has about 190,000 clones, 60% to 70% seen once. Germline CDR1 reads SGDLS; CDR2 reads YYNGEE. V was shortened by 0 bases and J by 4 bases, with 6 bases between the two germline ends. The CDR3 is 13 amino acids. With respect to this clone: The target antigen is unknown.

The receptor was derived from a human donor with alopecia areata. The starting material was CD4+ T cells sorted from blood, obtained at week 4, from a patient treated with tofacitinib. The genes are TRBV9 and TRBJ2-3; possible D gene TRBD1, 6 bases. In nucleotides, the CDR3 is TGTGCCAGCAGCGTAGGGGGGCCAGATACGCAGTATTTT. This sequence encodes CASSVGGPDTQYF. Filled out from reference TRBV9 and TRBJ2-3, the complete variable domain reads DSGVTQTPKHLITATGQRVTLRCSPRSGDLSVYWYQQSLDQGLQFLIQYYNGEERAKGNILERFSAQQFPDLHSELNLSSLELGDSALYFCASSVGGPDTQYFGPGTRLTVL.